One T cell receptor (beta chain) is described in this entry. Antigen: not known. A junction end diverges from the germline sequence, so it may reflect a read error. The data were taken from a study of tumor-infiltrating lymphocytes in primary liver carcinoma. This CDR3 has 13 residues. Germline CDR1 reads SQVTM; CDR2 reads ANQGSEA. Whole-study results and caveats: Compared with blood, tumor repertoires held significantly more in their top 250 clones. Paired tumor-adjacent and tumor-blood samples overlapped less than tumor region pairs did.

Each 20-30 mg portion of unsorted bulk tissue served as the source for co-extraction of RNA and DNA. With around 490 ng total RNA as template and a constant-region primer, TCR beta cDNA was made. Three nested multiplex PCR rounds, a slightly modified ARM-PCR method, built the TCR beta libraries. Rounds one and two of PCR, each of 10 cycles, were primed with TRBV1-TRBV30 forward primers and a C-beta reverse primer. TCRdb re-called the multiplex PCR reads with MiXCR, one entry per CDR3 protein. The data show more than 100,000 distinct CDR3 sequences, about two thirds seen once. The rearrangement uses TRBV29-1 and TRBJ1-5, with TRBD1 matching 8 bases. This TCR came from a woman aged 55 to 70 with primary liver carcinoma and hepatitis B virus infection. Sequenced: tumor-adjacent normal liver tissue. The CDR3: CSVGTGLNQTQDF. The CDR3 bases are TGCAGCGTTGGGACAGGGCTGAATCAGACCCAGGATTTT.